Shown below are 24 T cell receptor beta chains from a single sample sequenced in a study of CD8 T cells in ankylosing spondylitis (TCRdb year 2017). For these TCRs, the target antigens are not known. Libraries were constructed by 5' RACE. The sequencer listed for this sample is Illumina HiSeq 2500. The raw public data were reprocessed by TCRdb itself: fastp quality trimming at Q25, MiXCR clonotype calling, in-frame beta chains only. All rows with the same CDR3 protein become a single entry with the most common DNA and genes. The sample records more than 300,000 distinct CDR3 sequences, 6.5% to 10% of which are singletons. About 15% of the sample belongs to the ten largest clones. Paper-wide results and their limitations: A TCR beta motif made up of several highly homologous amino acid variants appeared to be characteristic of blood from ankylosing spondylitis patients.

Sequenced input: blood, either unsorted or a sorted T cell fraction (not recorded which). The receptor source for this set is a male donor with ankylosing spondylitis.

The chain couples TRBV5-1 to TRBJ2-5; D gene ambiguous. The V end was cut by 4 bases, the J end by 0 bases, with 4 bases between. The CDR3 length is 12 residues. Germline V gene data show CDR1 as SGHRS and CDR2 as YFSETQ. The CDR3: CASSEHQETQYF. The CDR3 DNA is TGCGCCAGCAGCGAGCACCAAGAGACCCAGTACTTC.

The rearrangement joins TRBV7-3 to TRBJ2-7, with TRBD2 as a possible D gene (5 bases). CDR3 size: 13 residues. Looked up from germline, CDR1 is SGHTA and CDR2 is FQGTGA. V lost 2 bases, J lost 6 bases, and 11 bases lay in between. Written as DNA, the CDR3 is TGTGCCAGCAGCTTACAAGCGACTACCGAGCAGTACTTC. Its protein product is CASSLQATTEQYF.

This clonotype occurred a few times. V is TRBV5-1 and J is TRBJ1-1; D gene ambiguous. Germline V lookup: CDR1 SGHRS, CDR2 YFSETQ. V was clipped by 0 bases and J by 1 base, with 16 bases between them. This CDR3 contains 17 residues. In DNA form, the CDR3 reads TGCGCCAGCAGCTTGGGTTCGGGTCGGGTGAGGAACACTGAAGCTTTCTTT. Its translation is CASSLGSGRVRNTEAFF.

This chain uses TRBV3-1 with TRBJ2-3; perhaps TRBD2 as D (5 bases). Per the germline V gene, CDR1 is LGHDT and CDR2 is YNNKEL (reference sequence). V was shortened by 0 bases and J by 0 bases, with 16 bases between the two germline ends. CDR3 size: 18 residues. The CDR3 sequence: CASSQDATQRSSTDTQYF. The DNA of the CDR3 is TGTGCCAGCAGCCAAGATGCTACCCAGCGGTCTAGCACAGATACGCAGTATTTT.

Details on this clonotype: With a much larger clone just one base away, this may be a read error. This chain uses TRBV11-2 with TRBJ2-3; D not certain. The CDR3 spans 13 residues. Germline-derived CDR1 and CDR2 are SGHAT and FQNNGV. The CDR3 loop reads CATNPDSTDTRYF. CDR3 coding DNA: TGTGCCACCAACCCCGATTCCACAGATACGCGGTATTTT. The variable domain in full, with the rest retrieved from reference TRBV11-2 and TRBJ2-3, is EAGVAQSPRYKIIEKRQSVAFWCNPISGHATLYWYQQILGQGPKLLIQFQNNGVVDDSQLPKDRFSAERLKGVDSTLKIQPAKLEDSAVYLCATNPDSTDTRYFGPGTRLTVL.

The chain employs TRBV12-3 or TRBV12-4 and TRBJ2-3; D is uncertain. The germline V and J ends were trimmed by 6 bases and 0 bases, with 16 bases remaining between them. The CDR3 has 16 residues. The CDR3 nucleotides are TGTGCCAGCAGGTCACGGGCCGTTCTTAGCACAGATACGCAGTATTTT. This codes for CASRSRAVLSTDTQYF.

The chain recombines TRBV6-5 with TRBJ2-7; no firm D call. Looked up from germline, CDR1 is MNHEY and CDR2 is SVGAGI. This CDR3 is built from 15 residues. Trimming pared 0 bases from V and 7 bases from J, leaving 16 bases between. For the CDR3, the DNA is TGTGCCAGCAGTTACTCTGAGATCTACGATTGGGAGCAGTACTTC. It yields the protein CASSYSEIYDWEQYF.

This clonotype was picked up a small number of times. This sequence joins TRBV28 and TRBJ2-7, with D hard to call. There are 13 residues in the CDR3. CDR1 and CDR2 (germline): MDHEN, SYDVKM. The V and J ends lost 3 bases and 3 bases respectively, with 9 bases between them. The CDR3, as DNA: TGTGCCAGCAGTTTGGGCCAACGCTACGAGCAGTACTTC. Translated, it gives CASSLGQRYEQYF.

This clonotype showed up just a few times. The chain joins TRBV2 to TRBJ2-3, with TRBD1 matching over 7 bases. Unmatched junction bases numbered 13, after V lost 7 bases and J lost 0 bases. The CDR3 totals 17 residues. Per the germline V gene, CDR1 is SNHLY and CDR2 is FYNNEI. CDR3 bases: TGTGCCAGCAAGAAACCTGGGACAGCACCTAGCACAGATACGCAGTATTTT. Translating gives CASKKPGTAPSTDTQYF.

The table lists this clonotype with a few counts. The chain uses TRBV15 and TRBJ2-3; D is undetermined. The germline V and J ends were trimmed by 1 base and 0 bases, with 8 bases remaining between them. CDR3 size: 15 residues. Per germline, CDR1 LNHNV and CDR2 YYDKDF (reference sequence). The CDR3 coding sequence is TGTGCCACCAGCAGAGTGATGGGCAGCACAGATACGCAGTATTTT. Amino acids: CATSRVMGSTDTQYF.

This clonotype was counted only a few times. The chain has TRBV5-1 and TRBJ2-2, with 9 positions matching TRBD2. The germline CDR1 and CDR2 sequences are SGHRS and YFSETQ. The V segment lost 8 bases and the J segment 0 bases; nucleotides outside the gene matches: 2. This CDR3 has 14 residues. The CDR3 bases are TGCGCCAGTCGGACTAGCGCGAACACCGGGGAGCTGTTTTTT. Protein product: CASRTSANTGELFF.

The V gene is TRBV3-1, the J gene TRBJ2-6; perhaps TRBD1 as D (5 bases). Germline loops: CDR1 LGHDT, CDR2 YNNKEL (reference sequence). There are 15 residues in the CDR3. V was trimmed by 2 bases and J by 3 bases, leaving 8 bases between them. CDR3 region: CASSQPGFGANVLTF. The CDR3 nucleotides read TGTGCCAGCAGCCAACCAGGGTTTGGGGCCAACGTCCTGACTTTC.

This clonotype occurred many times. The CDR3 region is CASSSRGLAEETQYF. In DNA form, the CDR3 reads TGTGCCAGCAGTTCCAGGGGACTAGCGGAAGAGACCCAGTACTTC. This chain joins TRBV6-2 or TRBV6-3 and TRBJ2-5, with TRBD2 matching 11 bases. The CDR3 totals 15 residues. V trimming: 4 bases; J trimming: 3 bases; junction bases outside the gene matches: 4. Germline CDR1 is MNHEY and CDR2 is SVGEGT.

This clonotype was counted ten times or more. The chain is built from TRBV4-2 and TRBJ2-1; D is uncertain. This CDR3 spans 12 amino acids. Trimming removed 9 bases at V and 3 bases at J, with 9 bases between. Germline loops: CDR1 LGHNA, CDR2 YNFKEQ. Written as DNA, the CDR3 is TGTGCCAGTGGAGATCTCTACAATGAGCAGTTCTTC. This codes for CASGDLYNEQFF.

This clonotype was counted many times. The chain has TRBV24-1 and TRBJ2-1, with unresolved D. V was trimmed by 3 bases and J by 8 bases, leaving 4 bases between them. This CDR3 contains 11 residues. Looked up from germline, CDR1 is KGHDR and CDR2 is SFDVKD. CDR3 sequence reads: CATSDHDEQFF. The DNA of the CDR3 is TGTGCCACCAGTGATCACGATGAGCAGTTCTTC.

The chain is built from TRBV24-1 and TRBJ2-3, with 9 positions matching TRBD1. Looked up from germline, CDR1 is KGHDR and CDR2 is SFDVKD. The CDR3 has 16 residues. J gave up 3 bases and V 4 bases, and 7 bases lay outside the gene matches. CDR3 in amino acids: CATSDPTGTGTDTQYF. CDR3 DNA: TGTGCCACCAGTGACCCGACCGGGACAGGGACAGATACGCAGTATTTT.

This clonotype was counted between two and nine times. The chain has TRBV21-1 and TRBJ2-3; TRBD2, the table's D call, lacks a check against the DNA. TRBV21-1 is designated a pseudogene. The CDR3 is made up of 16 amino acids. The CDR3 region is CASSKRSAGVADTQYF. CDR3 nucleotides: TGTGCCAGCAGCAAACGATCAGCGGGAGTCGCAGATACGCAGTATTTT.

The V gene is TRBV29-1, the J gene TRBJ2-3; 11 nucleotides match TRBD1. The length of the CDR3 is 15 residues. Germline CDR1 SQVTM, CDR2 ANQGSEA. The V segment lost 7 bases and the J segment 3 bases; nucleotides outside the gene matches: 9. The CDR3 reads CSAGRTGGGTDTQYF. The CDR3 bases are TGCAGCGCCGGACGGACAGGGGGCGGGACAGATACGCAGTATTTT.

Ten or more counts support this clonotype. V usage is TRBV5-1 and J usage is TRBJ2-2; D remains unclear. CDR3 length equals 16 residues. With 0 bases removed from V and 3 bases from J, the gap between germline ends came to 12 bases. Per germline, CDR1 SGHRS and CDR2 YFSETQ. As DNA, the CDR3 is TGCGCCAGCAGCTTGGCCTGGGGTTACGACACCGGGGAGCTGTTTTTT. This gives the protein CASSLAWGYDTGELFF.

This clonotype was counted ten times or more. The chain links TRBV7-9 to TRBJ2-4; D is unresolved. This CDR3 has 13 amino acids. The germline gives CDR1 SEHNR, CDR2 FQNEAQ (reference sequence). Trimming took 4 bases from V and 8 from J, leaving 12 bases between them. The CDR3 sequence: CASSSSDLDIQYF. Written as DNA, the CDR3 is TGTGCCAGCAGCTCTTCTGACCTGGACATTCAGTACTTC.

This clonotype was found a few times. The chain employs TRBV4-3 and TRBJ1-3, with unresolved D. Germline lookup yields CDR1 LGHNA and CDR2 YSLEER. V was trimmed by 1 base and J by 0 bases, leaving 13 bases between them. The CDR3 sequence is 17 residues long. The CDR3 region has the DNA TGCGCCAGCAGCCAAGGGCGGGCAGCCCTCTCTGGAAACACCATATATTTT. This codes for CASSQGRAALSGNTIYF.

The genes are TRBV29-1 and TRBJ2-2, with a possible D match to TRBD1 (5 bases). Germline CDR1 SQVTM, CDR2 ANQGSEA. The CDR3 runs to 13 residues. Trimming stripped 1 base from V and 5 bases from J, with 8 bases between. The CDR3: CSVEARQTGELFF. The CDR3 DNA reads as TGCAGCGTTGAAGCCCGACAGACCGGGGAGCTGTTTTTT.

This clonotype occurred a few times. This chain uses TRBV10-3 with TRBJ1-1; D is possibly TRBD1 (6 bases). The V end lost 3 bases, the J end lost 4 bases, and 12 bases lay between the germline ends. The CDR3 spans 14 residues. Germline assignment: CDR1 ENHRY and CDR2 SYGVKD. Here the CDR3 reads CAISDGRGRTEAFF. The DNA of the CDR3 is TGTGCCATCAGTGATGGCAGGGGCCGCACTGAAGCTTTCTTT.

The V call is TRBV29-1, the J call TRBJ2-1; D might be TRBD2 (5 bases). V was shortened by 7 bases and J by 5 bases, with 12 bases between the two germline ends. The CDR3 is 12 amino acids. CDR1 is SQVTM and CDR2 is ANQGSEA in the germline V gene. CDR3: CSDLALDNEQFF. CDR3 sequence (DNA): TGCAGCGACTTAGCGTTGGACAATGAGCAGTTCTTC.